Reported below is one TCR beta chain. Its antigen remains unknown. This CDR3 spans 16 amino acids. Germline lookup yields CDR1 SGHRS and CDR2 YFSETQ. The V gene lost 1 base and the J gene lost 4 bases, with 17 bases spanning the gap. This sample stems from a study of cytomegalovirus exposure and HLA in healthy donors. Whole-study context: T cells numbering about 180 million yielded 100 million to 120 million unique TCR beta sequences in an earlier analysis. The study's findings and limits: Presence/absence comparisons presumed near-even sequencing depth among donors.

The primer mix had 60 Vbeta and 13 Jbeta primers. The method was immunoSEQ multiplex PCR; TCRdb's version includes in-frame clones alone and lacks a portion of them. This repertoire includes some 200,000 clones. The gene calls are TRBV5-1 and TRBJ2-5; D is undetermined. Sequencing was done on a sample of PBMCs. The sequence was collected from a boy aged 5-17 years in good health and CMV-seronegative. CDR3 region: CASSLKQVLGGETQYF. The CDR3 nucleotides read TGCGCCAGCAGCTTGAAGCAAGTGTTAGGCGGAGAGACCCAGTACTTC. Variable domain in full (rest from reference TRBV5-1 and TRBJ2-5): KAGVTQTPRYLIKTRGQQVTLSCSPISGHRSVSWYQQTPGQGLQFLFEYFSETQRNKGNFPGRFSGRQFSNSRSEMNVSTLELGDSALYLCASSLKQVLGGETQYFGPGTRLLVL.